This TCR beta chain was observed in a study of blood T cell repertoires in COVID-19. Under the authors' procedure: Scientists estimated how many nucleated cells there were by amplifying reference gene primers. The method was immunoSEQ multiplex PCR; TCRdb's version includes in-frame clones alone and lacks a portion of them. V and J calls and clone size are as listed in that table; D and trimming were resolved from the DNA. The table lists around 130,000 clones, around 87% of them singletons. The CDR3 consists of 13 residues. The germline V gene has CDR1 SSHAT and CDR2 FNYEAQ (reference sequence). Material for sequencing was peripheral blood. The sequence derives from a man in his 70s with active or convalescent COVID-19. The rearrangement joins TRBV7-7 to TRBJ1-1, with 8 bases lining up with TRBD1. The CDR3 spells CASSTGVNTEAFF. The CDR3 DNA reads as TGTGCTAGTTCGACAGGGGTGAACACTGAAGCTTTCTTT.